These 16 T cell receptor beta chains share one sample of origin, sequenced in a study of cytotoxic CD8 clonotypes in ibrutinib-treated CLL. The assay was immunoSEQ multiplex PCR, and TCRdb's table has in-frame clones only and misses some. The data show tens of thousands of clones, around 60% seen once. This specimen consisted of PBMCs, obtained after 12 months of ibrutinib treatment. Source of these receptors: a human donor with chronic lymphocytic leukemia.

The CDR3 protein is CASSTRQHSNQPQHF. In DNA form, the CDR3 reads TGTGCCAGCAGTACCCGCCAGCATAGCAATCAGCCCCAGCATTTT. The V and J genes are TRBV6-5 and TRBJ1-5; D ambiguous. V was shortened by 5 bases and J by 0 bases, with 11 bases between the two germline ends. The CDR3 extends over 15 amino acids. Germline CDR1 is MNHEY and CDR2 is SVGAGI.

The V and J genes are TRBV2 and TRBJ2-3; TRBD2 agrees at 14 bases. V lost 2 bases to trimming and J lost 5 bases; unmatched junction nucleotides: 3. The CDR3 runs 16 residues. Germline assignment: CDR1 SNHLY and CDR2 FYNNEI. As DNA, the CDR3 is TGTGCCAGCAGTGAACCGGGACTAGCGGGAGTAGATACGCAGTATTTT. Translating gives CASSEPGLAGVDTQYF.

This clone was observed a handful of times. This sequence joins TRBV5-1 and TRBJ2-7; no clear D. The V end lost 4 bases, the J end lost 0 bases, and 8 bases lay between the germline ends. The germline V gene encodes CDR1 SGHRS and CDR2 YFSETQ. The CDR3 spans 13 residues. The CDR3 coding sequence is TGCGCCAGCAGCGTGACACACTCCTACGAGCAGTACTTC. It codes for CASSVTHSYEQYF.

For this clone: Its ends do not fully match the called genes, so a read error is possible. J is TRBJ2-7 and V is TRBV2; D not resolved. Germline loops: CDR1 SNHLY, CDR2 FYNNEI. The CDR3 contains 16 residues. The CDR3 region is CASSEPGFRATVGRNF. The CDR3 coding sequence is TGTGCCAGCAGTGAACCGGGCTTTAGAGCTACCGTGGGTAGGAACTTC.

This sequence joins TRBV28 and TRBJ2-7, with D possibly TRBD2 on 5 matching bases. V shed 6 bases and J shed 4 bases, with 7 bases lying between them. CDR1 and CDR2 (germline): MDHEN, SYDVKM. The CDR3 sequence is 11 residues long. DNA of the CDR3: TGTGCCAGCAGAAGAGGGTACGAGCAGTACTTC. This encodes CASRRGYEQYF. The complete variable domain, with remaining parts taken from reference TRBV28 and TRBJ2-7, reads DVKVTQSSRYLVKRTGEKVFLECVQDMDHENMFWYRQDPGLGLRLIYFSYDVKMKEKGDIPEGYSVSREKKERFSLILESASTNQTSMYLCASRRGYEQYFGPGTRLTVT.

The CDR3 DNA follows: TGTGCCAGCAGCCCGAGCGGGTCCAACTACGAGCAGTACTTC. Translated, it gives CASSPSGSNYEQYF. The chain recombines TRBV7-2 with TRBJ2-7; TRBD2 might be the D (6 bases). The CDR3 runs to 14 residues. Trimming cost V 5 bases and J 3 bases, with 14 bases left between them. Germline V lookup: CDR1 SGHTA, CDR2 FQGNSA.

This clone has at least ten counts. The chain links TRBV4-1 to TRBJ1-5; 9 positions match TRBD1. Germline V lookup: CDR1 MGHRA, CDR2 YSYEKL. CDR3 length: 15 residues. V dropped 3 bases and J dropped 4; count of bases not matched to a gene: 4. The CDR3 coding sequence is TGCGCCAGCAGCCAGCCGGGACAGGGAAATCAGCCCCAGCATTTT. This gives the protein CASSQPGQGNQPQHF.

The CDR3 is CASSPRGRRAYEQYV. CDR3 bases: TGTGCCAGCAGTCCGAGGGGGCGACGGGCCTACGAGCAGTACGTC. The V and J genes are TRBV6-6 and TRBJ2-7; 7 bases map to TRBD1. The CDR3 runs 15 residues. Trimming cost V 5 bases and J 2 bases; bases outside gene matches: 9. Germline CDR1 MNHNY, CDR2 SVGAGI (reference sequence).

The chain combines TRBV18 with TRBJ2-1; TRBD2 matches 9 bases. Germline CDR1 is KGHSH and CDR2 is LQKENI. The CDR3 is 14 amino acids. The trim removed 1 base at V and 9 bases at J, leaving 4 bases unmatched. The CDR3 sequence is CASSPLAGVPEQFF. The DNA of the CDR3 is TGTGCCAGCTCACCACTAGCGGGAGTGCCTGAGCAGTTCTTC.

The chain is built from TRBV28 and TRBJ1-2, with unresolved D. V lost 3 bases and J lost 8, with 10 bases in between. The CDR3 runs 12 residues. Germline CDR1 is MDHEN and CDR2 is SYDVKM. CDR3 residues: CASSFGGQGYTF. The CDR3 region has the DNA TGTGCCAGCAGTTTTGGAGGTCAGGGCTACACCTTC.

The V call is TRBV18, the J call TRBJ1-5; tentatively, D is TRBD1 (6 bases). From germline, CDR1 is KGHSH and CDR2 LQKENI. There are 14 residues in the CDR3. Trimming stripped 6 bases from V and 0 bases from J, with 9 bases between. The CDR3 nucleotides are TGTGCCAGCTCGACAGGTACTAGCAATCAGCCCCAGCATTTT. Protein product: CASSTGTSNQPQHF.

V gene TRBV6-1 combines with J gene TRBJ1-6; D perhaps matches TRBD1 (5 bases). Between the trimmed V and J ends, which lost 5 bases and 7 bases, there was a span of 12 bases. Germline V gene lookup returns CDR1 MNHNS and CDR2 SASEGT. There are 14 residues in the CDR3. This CDR3 reads CASSLAQGNSPLHF. The CDR3 nucleotides are TGTGCCAGCAGTTTGGCTCAGGGAAATTCACCCCTCCACTTT.

The table lists this clone with many counts. The V and J genes are TRBV9 and TRBJ2-4; D call uncertain. The germline CDR1 and CDR2 sequences are SGDLS and YYNGEE. V lost 7 bases and J lost 8, with 7 bases in between. The length of the CDR3 is 10 residues. CDR3 amino acids: CASQGDIQYF. The CDR3 DNA sequence: TGTGCCAGCCAAGGAGACATTCAGTACTTC.

The chain is built from TRBV2 and TRBJ2-5; D tentatively reads TRBD1 or TRBD2 (5 bases each). The V end lost 3 bases, the J end lost 1 base, and 12 bases lay between the germline ends. The CDR3 has 15 amino acids. CDR1 SNHLY and CDR2 FYNNEI come from the germline V gene. The CDR3 sequence: CASSDGTQSQETQYF. The DNA for the CDR3 is TGTGCCAGCAGTGATGGGACCCAGTCCCAAGAGACCCAGTACTTC.

J is TRBJ2-6 and V is TRBV7-2; TRBD1 matches at 7 bases. With 1 base clipped from V and 8 bases from J, the junction kept 5 bases outside the gene matches. In germline, CDR1 is SGHTA, CDR2 FQGNSA. The CDR3 runs to 15 residues. In nucleotides, the CDR3 is TGTGCCAGCAGCTTAGGGTACAGGGGCCCCAACGTCCTGACTTTC. This sequence encodes CASSLGYRGPNVLTF. Based on the CDR3 plus reference TRBV7-2 and TRBJ2-6, the full variable domain is GAGVSQSPSNKVTEKGKDVELRCDPISGHTALYWYRQSLGQGLEFLIYFQGNSAPDKSGLPSDRFSAERTGGSVSTLTIQRTQQEDSAVYLCASSLGYRGPNVLTFGAGSRLTVL.

The V gene is TRBV6-5, the J gene TRBJ2-2, with 10 bases matching TRBD2. This CDR3 spans 15 amino acids. CDR1 and CDR2 (germline): MNHEY, SVGAGI. Trimming cost V 7 bases and J 6 bases; bases outside gene matches: 8. The CDR3 nucleotides read TGTGCCAGCATGGCTAGCGGGAGAGTAGCCGGGGAGCTGTTTTTT. This sequence encodes CASMASGRVAGELFF.